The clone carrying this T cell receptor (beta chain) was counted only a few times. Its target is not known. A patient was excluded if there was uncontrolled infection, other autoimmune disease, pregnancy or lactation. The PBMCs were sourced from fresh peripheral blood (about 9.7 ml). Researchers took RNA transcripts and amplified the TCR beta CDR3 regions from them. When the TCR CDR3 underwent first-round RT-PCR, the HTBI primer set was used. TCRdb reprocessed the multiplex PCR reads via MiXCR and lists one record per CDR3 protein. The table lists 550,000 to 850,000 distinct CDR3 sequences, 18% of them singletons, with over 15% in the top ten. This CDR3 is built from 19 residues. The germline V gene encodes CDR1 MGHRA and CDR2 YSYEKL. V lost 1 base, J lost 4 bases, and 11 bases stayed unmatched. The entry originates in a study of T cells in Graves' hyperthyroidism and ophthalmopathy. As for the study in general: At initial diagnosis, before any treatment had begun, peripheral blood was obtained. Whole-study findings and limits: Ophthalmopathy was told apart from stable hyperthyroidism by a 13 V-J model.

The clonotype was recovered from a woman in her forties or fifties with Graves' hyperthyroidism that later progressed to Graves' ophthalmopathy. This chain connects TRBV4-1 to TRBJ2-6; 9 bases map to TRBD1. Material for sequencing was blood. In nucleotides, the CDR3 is TGCGCCAGCAGCCAAGCTCCCGGACAGGGGCGTTCAGGGGCCAACGTCCTGACTTTC. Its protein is CASSQAPGQGRSGANVLTF.